The 26 T cell receptor beta chains below come from one sample, sequenced in a study of CD8 T cells in ankylosing spondylitis. TCRdb reanalysed the 5' RACE reads using MiXCR and keeps one entry per CDR3 protein. The sample records about 39,000 distinct CDR3 sequences, 10% being singletons. The sample consisted of blood, either unsorted or a sorted T cell fraction (not recorded which). The receptors were gathered from a male donor with ankylosing spondylitis or in good health (not recorded which).

This clonotype was detected a few times. The V and J genes are TRBV6-6 and TRBJ2-5, with no clear D. There are 12 residues in the CDR3. Trimming took off 8 bases at V and 0 bases at J, with 7 bases between the two ends. Germline CDR1 and CDR2: MNHNY and SVGAGI (reference sequence). CDR3 bases: TGTGCCAGCGCGGCGTACCAAGAGACCCAGTACTTC. Translating it yields CASAAYQETQYF.

This clonotype was counted many times. This chain connects TRBV5-1 to TRBJ2-2; 11 bases align to TRBD2. The germline CDR1 and CDR2 sequences are SGHRS and YFSETQ. CDR3 length: 19 residues. With 3 bases clipped from V and 4 bases from J, the junction kept 14 bases outside the gene matches. The CDR3 DNA is TGCGCCAGCAGCTCCCCCAAGAATCGACTAGCGGGAATCACCGGGGAGCTGTTTTTT. It codes for CASSSPKNRLAGITGELFF. The whole variable domain, remainder taken from reference TRBV5-1 and TRBJ2-2, is KAGVTQTPRYLIKTRGQQVTLSCSPISGHRSVSWYQQTPGQGLQFLFEYFSETQRNKGNFPGRFSGRQFSNSRSEMNVSTLELGDSALYLCASSSPKNRLAGITGELFFGEGSRLTVL.

This clonotype is deemed medium-sized (0.01 to 0.1%). The rearrangement links TRBV29-1 to TRBJ2-5, with 7 nucleotides matching TRBD1. Germline V gives CDR1 SQVTM, CDR2 ANQGSEA. V lost 6 bases and J lost 3; bases outside the gene matches: 4. The CDR3 runs to 12 residues. The CDR3 protein is CSVYRGEETQYF. The CDR3 coding sequence is TGCAGCGTGTACAGGGGAGAAGAGACCCAGTACTTC.

Ten or more counts support this clonotype. The chain combines TRBV7-2 with TRBJ2-1; D call uncertain. Trimming removed 1 base from V and 6 bases from J, with 10 bases in between. From germline, CDR1 is SGHTA and CDR2 FQGNSA. The CDR3 totals 14 residues. Written as DNA, the CDR3 is TGTGCCAGCAGCTTAGGAGGCCCTAGCAATGAGCAGTTCTTC. It codes for CASSLGGPSNEQFF.

This clonotype came up many times. This chain joins TRBV12-3 or TRBV12-4 and TRBJ2-3; unclear D gene. This CDR3 contains 17 residues. The V and J ends lost 1 base and 2 bases respectively, with 16 bases between them. The CDR3 nucleotides read TGTGCCAGCAGTTTAGTGGCGGCTAGTGGGAACACAGATACGCAGTATTTT. Protein: CASSLVAASGNTDTQYF.

The genes are TRBV7-3 and TRBJ1-2, with 7 positions matching TRBD1. The V gene end was trimmed by 5 bases and the J gene end by 5 bases; junction bases not matched to a gene: 11. This CDR3 comprises 15 residues. The germline V gene has CDR1 SGHTA and CDR2 FQGTGA. The CDR3 region is CASSAGPGQIYGYTF. In DNA, the CDR3 is TGTGCCAGCAGCGCCGGCCCGGGACAGATTTATGGCTACACCTTC. Full variable domain (missing parts from reference TRBV7-3 and TRBJ1-2): GAGVSQTPSNKVTEKGKYVELRCDPISGHTALYWYRQSLGQGPEFLIYFQGTGAADDSGLPNDRFFAVRPEGSVSTLKIQRTERGDSAVYLCASSAGPGQIYGYTFGSGTRLTVV.

The V call is TRBV5-6, the J call TRBJ2-7, with D perhaps matching TRBD2 (5 bases). Germline V gives CDR1 SGHDT, CDR2 YYEEEE. Deletions cut 4 bases from V and 6 bases from J, with 14 bases between. The CDR3 covers 13 residues. CDR3 sequence (DNA): TGTGCCAGCAGCCCGGGGTCGGTCTGCGAGCAGTACTTC. Translating gives CASSPGSVCEQYF.

This clonotype has ten or more counts. The chain uses TRBV18 and TRBJ2-3, with D possibly TRBD2 on 5 matching bases. Germline assignment: CDR1 KGHSH and CDR2 LQKENI. Trimming cost V 3 bases and J 2 bases, with 9 bases left between them. The CDR3 is 14 residues long. CDR3 residues: CASSPRALTDTQYF. DNA for the CDR3: TGTGCCAGCTCACCGCGGGCCCTCACAGATACGCAGTATTTT.

The chain couples TRBV13 to TRBJ1-2, with D perhaps TRBD1 (6 bases). V was pared by 3 bases and J by 6 bases, with 17 bases between. Germline V gene sequence: CDR1 PRHDT, CDR2 FYEKMQ (reference sequence). CDR3 length: 15 amino acids. The CDR3 here is CASSFDRTYEDGYTF. CDR3 bases: TGTGCCAGCAGCTTCGACAGGACCTACGAGGATGGCTACACCTTC.

This clonotype was seen ten or more times. The chain has TRBV19 and TRBJ2-1; 7 bases fit TRBD2. CDR1 and CDR2 from the germline V gene are LNHDA and SQIVND (reference sequence). Germline trimming cut 10 bases from V and 2 bases from J; bases unmatched to any gene: 8. This CDR3 has 14 residues. The DNA for the CDR3 is TGTGCCACTAGAGCAAGCGGGACCTACAATGAGCAGTTCTTC. As protein: CATRASGTYNEQFF. Combining the CDR3 with reference TRBV19 and TRBJ2-1 gives the whole variable domain DGGITQSPKYLFRKEGQNVTLSCEQNLNHDAMYWYRQDPGQGLRLIYYSQIVNDFQKGDIAEGYSVSREKKESFPLTVTSAQKNPTAFYLCATRASGTYNEQFFGPGTRLTVL.

This clonotype has ten or more counts. The chain carries TRBV9 and TRBJ1-4; TRBD1 matches 10 bases. The CDR3 sequence is 15 residues long. Germline-derived CDR1 and CDR2 are SGDLS and YYNGEE. Losses at the gene ends were 4 bases for V and 8 bases for J; bases not matched to a gene: 8. The DNA for the CDR3 is TGTGCCAGCAGCAGTGGGGGACAGGGGTACGAAAAACTGTTTTTT. Amino acid sequence: CASSSGGQGYEKLFF.

This clonotype showed up many times. This chain joins TRBV11-2 and TRBJ2-1, with 9 bases fitting TRBD2. Germline V gene sequence: CDR1 SGHAT, CDR2 FQNNGV. The CDR3 totals 15 residues. The ends lost 5 bases at V and 4 bases at J; junction bases unmatched: 6. This chain's CDR3 is CASSPGAGGYNEQFF. CDR3 coding DNA: TGTGCCAGCAGCCCTGGAGCGGGAGGATACAATGAGCAGTTCTTC.

This clonotype has at least ten counts. This rearrangement joins TRBV10-1 to TRBJ2-1; 10 nucleotides agree with TRBD2. The CDR3 runs 16 residues. V dropped 6 bases and J dropped 1; count of bases not matched to a gene: 6. CDR1 and CDR2 from the germline V gene are WNHNN and SYGVQD (reference sequence). The CDR3 DNA reads as TGCGCCAGCAGCGGACTAGCGGCAATTTCCTACAATGAGCAGTTCTTC. This encodes CASSGLAAISYNEQFF.

This clonotype has at least ten counts. The chain links TRBV2 to TRBJ1-1; no reliable D call. Germline CDR1 reads SNHLY; CDR2 reads FYNNEI. CDR3 length: 14 amino acids. V was pared by 6 bases and J by 5 bases, with 16 bases between. The CDR3 sequence is CASRPIAGKTEAFF. CDR3 nucleotide sequence: TGTGCCAGCAGGCCTATCGCGGGGAAAACTGAAGCTTTCTTT.

This clonotype was counted at least ten times. The V gene is TRBV12-3 or TRBV12-4, the J gene TRBJ2-7; TRBD2 matches 7 bases. V shed 5 bases, J shed 0 bases, and the junction held 10 bases outside the gene matches. There are 16 residues in the CDR3. The CDR3: CASSAHGGLSSYEQYF. The CDR3 DNA reads as TGTGCCAGCAGTGCACACGGGGGACTATCCTCCTACGAGCAGTACTTC.

This clonotype has a count of ten or more. The gene calls are TRBV6-1 and TRBJ1-2; 8 positions agree with TRBD1. Trimming cost V 7 bases and J 0 bases; bases outside gene matches: 4. This CDR3 region has 14 residues. The V gene's germline CDR1 is MNHNS and CDR2 SASEGT. The CDR3 DNA follows: TGTGCCAGCAAGGAACAGGGGGCTAACTATGGCTACACCTTC. Amino acids: CASKEQGANYGYTF.

This clonotype turned up a few times. The chain employs TRBV30 and TRBJ2-5, with 10 positions matching TRBD2. The ends lost 0 bases at V and 1 base at J; junction bases unmatched: 8. There are 17 residues in the CDR3. Germline V gene sequence: CDR1 GTSNPN, CDR2 SVGIG (reference sequence). CDR3 amino acids: CAWSVYRTSGIQETQYF. In DNA form, the CDR3 reads TGTGCCTGGAGTGTATATCGCACTAGCGGGATCCAAGAGACCCAGTACTTC. Full variable domain (missing parts from reference TRBV30 and TRBJ2-5): SQTIHQWPATLVQPVGSPLSLECTVEGTSNPNLYWYRQAAGRGLQLLFYSVGIGQISSEVPQNLSASRPQDRQFILSSKKLLLSDSGFYLCAWSVYRTSGIQETQYFGPGTRLLVL.

This clonotype is termed medium-sized (0.01 to 0.1%). V and J are TRBV5-1 and TRBJ2-1; the D is unclear. Between the trimmed V and J ends, which lost 5 bases and 7 bases, there was a span of 10 bases. In germline, CDR1 is SGHRS, CDR2 YFSETQ. The CDR3 spans 12 residues. CDR3 sequence: CASSPDGNEQFF. In DNA, the CDR3 is TGCGCCAGCAGTCCAGACGGTAATGAGCAGTTCTTC.

This clonotype has a count of ten or more. The chain links TRBV12-3 or TRBV12-4 to TRBJ2-2; the D gene is possibly TRBD2 (7 bases). The CDR3 loop spans 15 amino acids. V dropped 6 bases and J dropped 4 bases, with 15 bases sitting between them. DNA of the CDR3: TGTGCCAGCAGCCCCGGGGGGCTCGGCACCGGGGAGCTGTTTTTT. Encoded protein: CASSPGGLGTGELFF.

This clonotype appeared many times. The chain couples TRBV7-9 to TRBJ2-7; D might be TRBD1 (5 bases). This CDR3 is 12 amino acids long. Germline loops: CDR1 SEHNR, CDR2 FQNEAQ (reference sequence). Trimming cost V 5 bases and J 0 bases, with 5 bases left between them. DNA of the CDR3: TGTGCCAGCAGCGACAGCTCCTACGAGCAGTACTTC. Translated: CASSDSSYEQYF.

Ten or more counts support this clonotype. V usage is TRBV9 and J usage is TRBJ1-2; D is perhaps TRBD1 (6 bases). The CDR3 spans 15 residues. The germline V gene has CDR1 SGDLS and CDR2 YYNGEE. V gave up 0 bases and J gave up 9 bases, with 18 bases separating them. In nucleotides, the CDR3 is TGTGCCAGCAGCGTAGCTCAGGGGAGTATATCTAGCTACACCTTC. It is translated as CASSVAQGSISSYTF. The variable domain in full, completed from reference TRBV9 and TRBJ1-2, reads DSGVTQTPKHLITATGQRVTLRCSPRSGDLSVYWYQQSLDQGLQFLIQYYNGEERAKGNILERFSAQQFPDLHSELNLSSLELGDSALYFCASSVAQGSISSYTFGSGTRLTVV.

The table lists this clonotype with many counts. The chain joins TRBV2 to TRBJ2-7; perhaps TRBD2 as D (6 bases). Germline CDR1 SNHLY, CDR2 FYNNEI. The CDR3 loop spans 15 amino acids. The ends were cut back, 6 bases at V and 3 bases at J, with 18 bases in the middle. CDR3 coding DNA: TGTGCCAGCAGGGGGGGTGGAGGAAACTACTACGAGCAGTACTTC. As protein: CASRGGGGNYYEQYF. Combining the CDR3 with reference TRBV2 and TRBJ2-7 gives the whole variable domain EPEVTQTPSHQVTQMGQEVILRCVPISNHLYFYWYRQILGQKVEFLVSFYNNEISEKSEIFDDQFSVERPDGSNFTLKIRSTKLEDSAMYFCASRGGGGNYYEQYFGPGTRLTVT.

The sample holds many counts of this clonotype. V and J are TRBV2 and TRBJ2-5; 7 nucleotides align to TRBD1. The CDR3 length is 13 residues. Germline V CDR1 and CDR2: SNHLY, FYNNEI. V was pared by 5 bases and J by 4 bases, with 4 bases of the junction left unmatched. CDR3 bases: TGTGCCAGCAGTCAAACAGGGGTAGAGACCCAGTACTTC. Its translation: CASSQTGVETQYF.

Concerning this clonotype: A much larger clonotype is one base distant, so this may be a read error. V usage is TRBV7-8 and J usage is TRBJ2-7; TRBD2 matches at 9 bases. There are 17 residues in the CDR3. Looked up from germline, CDR1 is SGHVS and CDR2 is FQNEAQ. Trimming cost V 6 bases and J 6 bases; bases outside gene matches: 18. The CDR3 coding sequence is TGTGCCAGCAGGTCTATACTAGCGGGCACTGAGAACTGCGAGCAGTACTTC. Its protein is CASRSILAGTENCEQYF. The variable domain in full, with the rest retrieved from reference TRBV7-8 and TRBJ2-7, is GAGVSQSPRYKVAKRGQDVALRCDPISGHVSLFWYQQALGQGPEFLTYFQNEAQLDKSGLPSDRFFAERPEGSVSTLKIQRTQQEDSAVYLCASRSILAGTENCEQYFGPGTRLTVT.

This clonotype has a single count. This chain connects TRBV19 to TRBJ2-2, with D perhaps matching TRBD1 (5 bases). In germline, CDR1 is LNHDA, CDR2 SQIVND (reference sequence). With 6 bases removed from V and 3 bases from J, the gap between germline ends came to 11 bases. This CDR3 region has 14 residues. The CDR3 nucleotides are TGTGCCAGTAGGTGGGCAGGGTACACCGGGGAGCTGTTTTTT. It translates to CASRWAGYTGELFF.

A remark on this clonotype: A read error may explain this, as a much larger clone is one base away. The chain joins TRBV7-9 to TRBJ2-7; D could derive from TRBD1 or TRBD2 (6 bases each). Germline V gene sequence: CDR1 SEHNR, CDR2 FQNEAQ (reference sequence). The CDR3 sequence is 15 residues long. CDR3 sequence reads: CASSQPLGGSHEQYF. The CDR3 DNA sequence: TGTGCCAGCAGCCAACCACTGGGGGGCTCCCACGAGCAGTACTTC. The full variable domain, completed using reference TRBV7-9 and TRBJ2-7, is DTGVSQNPRHKITKRGQNVTFRCDPISEHNRLYWYRQTLGQGPEFLTYFQNEAQLEKSRLLSDRFSAERPKGSFSTLEIQRTEQGDSAMYLCASSQPLGGSHEQYFGPGTRLTVT.